These 22 T cell receptor beta chains originate from one sample sequenced in a study of blood T cells in healthy people across ages. Using a J-beta primer mix together with a sample-barcoded 5' primer, a second PCR was run for roughly 7 to 11 cycles. Each CDR3 protein gets one entry after TCRdb re-called the 5' RACE reads with MiXCR. The sample yields roughly 1 million distinct CDR3 sequences, around 27% seen once. The same sample was also studied in work on T cells of mothers and their children.

The specimen was blood. The source is a girl under 10 years old in good health.

The rearrangement links TRBV7-9 to TRBJ1-1, with a weak D call TRBD1 (5 bases). V lost 5 bases and J 6 bases, leaving 13 bases between the germline ends. CDR3 length: 13 amino acids. Germline CDR1 SEHNR, CDR2 FQNEAQ (reference sequence). DNA of the CDR3: TGTGCCAGCAGCCCCGCCGGGGACGCTGAAGCTTTCTTT. It yields the protein CASSPAGDAEAFF.

This clonotype appeared a few times. This sequence joins TRBV28 and TRBJ2-2; 11 bases fit TRBD1. Germline CDR1 MDHEN, CDR2 SYDVKM. With V trimmed by 4 bases and J by 6 bases, 7 bases remained unmatched. CDR3 size: 16 residues. In DNA form, the CDR3 reads TGTGCCAGCAGTTATGGACAGGGGGCTTTCTCCGGGGAGCTGTTTTTT. Amino acids: CASSYGQGAFSGELFF.

This clonotype has only a few counts. This sequence joins TRBV5-6 and TRBJ1-2, with a weak D call TRBD1 (6 bases). The CDR3 has 15 residues. The V end was cut by 3 bases, the J end by 5 bases, with 17 bases between. The germline V gene has CDR1 SGHDT and CDR2 YYEEEE. The CDR3 reads CASSWGTDSTYGYTF. CDR3 nucleotide sequence: TGTGCCAGCAGCTGGGGGACGGACAGTACATATGGCTACACCTTC.

The V call is TRBV27, the J call TRBJ1-2; 8 bases align to TRBD1. With V trimmed by 5 bases and J by 3 bases, 8 bases remained unmatched. The CDR3 extends over 15 amino acids. Per the germline V gene, CDR1 is MNHEY and CDR2 is SMNVEV (reference sequence). The CDR3 spells CASSRTGWGDYGYTF. CDR3 nucleotide sequence: TGTGCCAGCAGTAGGACAGGGTGGGGTGACTATGGCTACACCTTC.

The rearrangement joins TRBV9 to TRBJ2-7; 11 nucleotides match TRBD2. CDR3 length: 14 residues. Unmatched junction bases numbered 3, after V lost 1 base and J lost 6 bases. Germline loops: CDR1 SGDLS, CDR2 YYNGEE. DNA of the CDR3: TGTGCCAGCAGCGTAAATAGCGGGGGGGCCGAGCAGTACTTC. Protein product: CASSVNSGGAEQYF.

This clonotype was counted between two and nine times. The chain employs TRBV18 and TRBJ1-6; D might be TRBD1 (5 bases). Trimming shortened V by 0 bases and J by 7 bases, and 7 bases separated the two germline ends. The CDR3 contains 14 residues. CDR1 and CDR2 from the germline V gene are KGHSH and LQKENI. DNA for the CDR3: TGTGCCAGCTCACCACCCTGGGACAATTCACCCCTCCACTTT. Translation gives CASSPPWDNSPLHF.

The DNA for the CDR3 is TGTGCCAGCTCCATTTCGGCCCGGAGCGAGCAGTACTTC. Translating gives CASSISARSEQYF. This sequence joins TRBV12-3 or TRBV12-4 and TRBJ2-7, with D uncertain. The CDR3 runs to 13 residues. Trimming pared 8 bases from V and 6 bases from J, leaving 17 bases between.

This clonotype was observed a handful of times. This chain joins TRBV2 and TRBJ2-5; TRBD2 agrees at 7 bases. Gene TRBJ2-7 matches the end of the DNA better, so the J call may be wrong. The germline V gene has CDR1 SNHLY and CDR2 FYNNEI. This CDR3 contains 12 residues. The CDR3 here is CASSRGEGEQYF. As DNA, the CDR3 is TGTGCCAGCAGTCGGGGGGAGGGCGAGCAGTACTTC.

This clonotype came up a few times. The rearrangement links TRBV12-3 or TRBV12-4 to TRBJ2-5, with a weak D call TRBD2 (5 bases). The V end was cut by 6 bases, the J end by 5 bases, with 13 bases between. The CDR3 is made up of 13 amino acids. CDR3: CASRRTGRETQYF. For the CDR3, the DNA is TGTGCCAGCAGGAGGACTGGCCGGGAGACCCAGTACTTC.

The gene calls are TRBV7-8 and TRBJ2-7; the D gene is possibly TRBD1 (6 bases). Trimming stripped 8 bases from V and 3 bases from J, with 17 bases between. CDR3 size: 14 residues. In germline, CDR1 is SGHVS, CDR2 FQNEAQ. The CDR3 nucleotides are TGTGCCAGCCGCCAATCGGACAGTCGCTACGAGCAGTACTTC. Its protein is CASRQSDSRYEQYF.

The J gene is TRBJ2-1, the V gene TRBV7-9; D call uncertain. V lost 0 bases and J 8 bases, leaving 5 bases between the germline ends. CDR1 and CDR2 from the germline V gene are SEHNR and FQNEAQ (reference sequence). This CDR3 is built from 12 residues. This CDR3 reads CASSLATHEQFF. CDR3 nucleotide sequence: TGTGCCAGCAGCTTAGCGACTCATGAGCAGTTCTTC.

This clonotype has a handful of counts. The genes are TRBV6-5 and TRBJ2-1; unclear D gene. Germline CDR1 and CDR2: MNHEY and SVGAGI. The length of the CDR3 is 14 residues. V was cut by 6 bases and J by 9 bases, with 18 bases left in between. Here the CDR3 reads CASSRTSLFSEQFF. The CDR3 region has the DNA TGTGCCAGCAGCCGTACCTCTTTGTTTAGTGAGCAGTTCTTC.

This chain joins TRBV6-2 or TRBV6-3 and TRBJ2-3; 8 bases agree with TRBD2. The CDR3 is 13 residues long. Germline V gene lookup returns CDR1 MNHEY and CDR2 SVGEGT. CDR3 in amino acids: CAISGSFTDTQYF. The CDR3 DNA is TGTGCTATAAGCGGGAGTTTCACAGATACGCAGTATTTT.

This clonotype occurred a few times. The chain recombines TRBV7-9 with TRBJ2-1, with 7 bases lining up with TRBD1. Near its end, the DNA agrees better with TRBJ2-7, so the J call may be wrong. CDR3 length: 16 residues. Germline V CDR1 and CDR2: SEHNR, FQNEAQ (reference sequence). The CDR3 sequence is CASSRTGESWGFEQYF. CDR3 DNA sequence: TGTGCCAGCAGCCGCACAGGGGAATCGTGGGGGTTCGAGCAGTACTTC.

V and J are TRBV20-1 and TRBJ1-1, with D hard to call. This CDR3 has 17 amino acids. Between the trimmed V and J ends, which lost 5 bases and 0 bases, there was a span of 22 bases. Per the germline V gene, CDR1 is DFQATT and CDR2 is SNEGSKA (reference sequence). The CDR3 nucleotides are TGCAGTGCTGCCTTACCAGGATCCCGCGTCATGAACACTGAAGCTTTCTTT. Translation gives CSAALPGSRVMNTEAFF.

In its sample, this clonotype was seen a few times. This chain links TRBV6-6 with TRBJ1-4; D not resolved. V dropped 5 bases and J dropped 0 bases, with 13 bases sitting between them. The CDR3 is made up of 16 amino acids. Germline CDR1 is MNHNY and CDR2 is SVGAGI (reference sequence). The CDR3 is CASSRVPGSTNEKLFF. CDR3 sequence (DNA): TGTGCCAGCAGTCGAGTACCCGGCTCAACTAATGAAAAACTGTTTTTT.

A single count supports this clonotype. V usage is TRBV7-2 and J usage is TRBJ2-7; D is unclear. Germline V gives CDR1 SGHTA, CDR2 FQGNSA. Trimming removed 1 base from V and 2 bases from J, with 9 bases in between. The CDR3 totals 14 residues. The CDR3 DNA sequence: TGTGCCAGCAGCTTAGTGTTAGAGGCCTACGAGCAGTACTTC. This gives the protein CASSLVLEAYEQYF. The full variable domain, with the rest looked up from reference TRBV7-2 and TRBJ2-7, is GAGVSQSPSNKVTEKGKDVELRCDPISGHTALYWYRQSLGQGLEFLIYFQGNSAPDKSGLPSDRFSAERTGGSVSTLTIQRTQQEDSAVYLCASSLVLEAYEQYFGPGTRLTVT.

This chain joins TRBV20-1 and TRBJ2-1; 7 bases are a match to TRBD2. The CDR3 is 15 residues long. With V trimmed by 0 bases and J by 7 bases, 9 bases remained unmatched. The V gene's germline CDR1 is DFQATT and CDR2 SNEGSKA (reference sequence). This CDR3 reads CSARDGLDLLNEQFF. The CDR3 DNA follows: TGCAGTGCTAGAGACGGACTAGACCTCTTGAATGAGCAGTTCTTC.

This chain joins TRBV4-3 and TRBJ1-5, with no clear D. This CDR3 has 15 residues. Germline assignment: CDR1 LGHNA and CDR2 YSLEER. With 0 bases removed from V and 3 bases from J, the gap between germline ends came to 9 bases. The CDR3 DNA follows: TGCGCCAGCAGCCAAGATCTAAGCAACAATCAGCCCCAGCATTTT. It is translated as CASSQDLSNNQPQHF.

This clonotype was seen only a few times. The chain employs TRBV29-1 and TRBJ2-5; maybe TRBD1 (6 bases). Germline V gene data show CDR1 as SQVTM and CDR2 as ANQGSEA. This CDR3 has 14 residues. Trimming stripped 4 bases from V and 2 bases from J, with 14 bases between. The CDR3 sequence is CSVGGQIRQETQYF. The CDR3 region has the DNA TGCAGCGTTGGTGGACAGATCAGGCAAGAGACCCAGTACTTC.

In its sample, this clonotype was seen a few times. The chain couples TRBV5-1 to TRBJ1-2, with TRBD1 as a possible D gene (6 bases). The germline V gene encodes CDR1 SGHRS and CDR2 YFSETQ. V lost 9 bases and J 8 bases, leaving 17 bases between the germline ends. The CDR3 extends over 12 amino acids. CDR3 sequence reads: CATSTGSGGYTF. DNA of the CDR3: TGCGCCACCTCTACAGGGTCGGGGGGCTACACCTTC.

V usage is TRBV4-1 and J usage is TRBJ2-5; D is unclear. Trimming took off 0 bases at V and 7 bases at J, with 15 bases between the two ends. The CDR3 extends over 15 amino acids. Germline V lookup: CDR1 MGHRA, CDR2 YSYEKL. CDR3 amino acids: CASSQELGVRGTQYF. CDR3 nucleotide sequence: TGCGCCAGCAGCCAAGAGTTGGGCGTTCGCGGGACCCAGTACTTC.